Below, one T cell receptor beta chain is given with its context. The antigen is undetermined. The CDR3 sequence is 15 residues long. J lost 4 bases, V lost 5 bases, and 5 bases had no gene match. This entry is derived from a study of vaccination and CD4 T cells after COVID-19. The study's findings and limits: The median proportion of reactive clones detected only post-vaccination in convalescent patients was 65% to 90%.

Sequencing of the DNA from cultured CD4+ T cells was carried out with the Oncomine TCR Beta short-read assay. Genomic DNA extraction was carried out from cultured CD4+ T cells. In TCRdb, the PCR reads were re-called with MiXCR into one record per CDR3 protein. The sample yields about 21,000 distinct CDR3 sequences, 35% to 50% seen once. Treatment here: 10-day PBMC culture with coronavirus spike peptide pools or control peptides (ViraFEST assay). Using peptide pools, antigen-specific T cells were expanded in ViraFEST before TCRs were sequenced. Sample: CD4+ T cells from blood, cultured in vitro, taken after SARS-CoV-2 vaccination. J is TRBJ2-2 and V is TRBV12-3 or TRBV12-4; 9 bases agree with TRBD1. The sequence derives from a human donor who had recovered from COVID-19. Written as DNA, the CDR3 is TGTGCCAGCAGTCGGACAGGGGCGAGCACCGGGGAGCTGTTTTTT. Amino acids: CASSRTGASTGELFF.